This is a list of T cell receptor beta chains from one sample in a study of T cell changes during pregnancy in multiple sclerosis. Assay: immunoSEQ multiplex PCR; the TCRdb copy retains only in-frame clones and omits some. This sample has around 48,000 clones, with almost 95% found just once. The sequences come from CD4+ T cells from peripheral blood mononuclear cells, collected in the second trimester of pregnancy. Receptors originate from a female donor in good health, enrolled as a control in a pregnancy study. Both conserved end residues are part of each CDR3. The order of the fields is V gene, D gene, J gene, clone size, CDR3 protein, CDR3 DNA. A D gene is named only where the DNA matches it firmly. Not all rows give a size; the values are once, few, many and, for expanded clones, a class.

TRBV6-5,NA,TRBJ1-5,NA,CASSPLGSDQPQHF,TGTGCCAGCAGTCCTCTTGGGAGTGATCAGCCCCAGCATTTT
TRBV9,NA,TRBJ2-3,NA,CASSTLGKASTDTQYF,TGTGCCAGCAGCACGCTCGGGAAAGCTAGCACAGATACGCAGTATTTT
TRBV5-4,TRBD2,TRBJ2-3,NA,CASKVERERVTDTQYF,TGTGCCAGCAAAGTGGAGCGGGAGAGGGTCACAGATACGCAGTATTTT
TRBV10-3,NA,TRBJ2-5,NA,CAISESAGDETQYF,TGTGCCATCAGTGAGTCGGCAGGGGACGAGACCCAGTACTTC
TRBV10-3,NA,TRBJ1-5,NA,CAISADRTNQPQHF,TGTGCCATCAGTGCGGACAGAACCAATCAGCCCCAGCATTTT
TRBV2,TRBD2,TRBJ2-2,NA,CASNSGGRGVGELFF,TGTGCCAGCAATTCGGGCGGGAGAGGGGTCGGGGAGCTGTTTTTT
TRBV4-2,NA,TRBJ1-1,NA,CASSGRWAEGEAFF,TGTGCCAGCAGCGGGCGTTGGGCAGAGGGTGAAGCTTTCTTT
TRBV19,NA,TRBJ2-3,NA,CASSSQGRADTQYF,TGTGCCAGTAGTTCGCAGGGTCGGGCAGATACGCAGTATTTT
TRBV10-3,NA,TRBJ1-6,NA,CAISELGQGNSPLHF,TGTGCCATCAGTGAGTTGGGTCAGGGGAACTCACCCCTCCACTTT
TRBV10-3,NA,TRBJ2-6,NA,CASQGVSGANVLTF,TGTGCCAGCCAAGGGGTCTCTGGGGCCAACGTCCTGACTTTC
TRBV7-9,NA,TRBJ1-1,once,CASSLKEEGMNTEAFF,TGTGCCAGCAGCTTAAAGGAAGAGGGAATGAACACTGAAGCTTTCTTT
TRBV9,TRBD1,TRBJ1-2,once,CASAYDRGNYGYTF,TGTGCCAGCGCCTACGACAGGGGGAACTATGGCTACACCTTC
TRBV30,TRBD2,TRBJ2-1,NA,CASSGGGYNEQFF,TGTGCCTCTAGCGGAGGTGGATACAATGAGCAGTTCTTC
TRBV5-1,TRBD2,TRBJ2-7,NA,CASRLAGRNYEQYF,TGCGCCAGCAGGCTAGCGGGTCGAAACTACGAGCAGTACTTC
TRBV5-4,TRBD1,TRBJ1-1,once,CASSWDRAGTEAFF,TGTGCCAGCAGCTGGGACAGGGCGGGCACTGAAGCTTTCTTT
TRBV5-6,NA,TRBJ2-4,NA,CASSLGRPKNIQYF,TGTGCCAGCAGCTTGGGGCGGCCCAAAAACATTCAGTACTTC
TRBV9,NA,TRBJ2-1,NA,CASSLGAKYNEQFF,TGTGCCAGCAGCTTAGGGGCTAAGTACAATGAGCAGTTCTTC
TRBV10-1,TRBD2,TRBJ2-1,once,CASSSSGGAKNEQFF,TGCGCCAGCAGCTCAAGCGGGGGGGCAAAAAATGAGCAGTTCTTC
TRBV9,TRBD2,TRBJ2-7,NA,CASSPLAGDYEQYF,TGTGCCAGCAGCCCGCTAGCGGGAGACTACGAGCAGTACTTC
TRBV29-1,NA,TRBJ2-7,NA,CGVDLESSYEQYF,TGCGGCGTTGATTTAGAGAGCTCCTACGAGCAGTACTTC
TRBV11-2,NA,TRBJ2-7,NA,CASSLDQGHQYF,TGTGCCAGCAGCTTAGATCAGGGGCACCAATACTTC
TRBV2,NA,TRBJ2-7,NA,CASSDGTPYEQYF,TGTGCCAGCAGTGACGGGACACCCTACGAGCAGTACTTC
TRBV9,NA,TRBJ1-3,few,CASRGTAGNTIYF,TGTGCCAGCCGAGGAACTGCTGGAAACACCATATATTTT
TRBV5-1,TRBD1,TRBJ2-4,NA,CASSSGDSRIQYF,TGCGCCAGCAGCTCCGGGGACAGCCGGATTCAGTACTTC
TRBV21-1,NA,TRBJ2-1,NA,CASSAPSPPTSGKGSYNEQFF,TGTGCCAGCAGCGCCCCCTCCCCTCCCACTAGCGGGAAAGGGTCCTACAATGAGCAGTTCTTC
TRBV7-8,NA,TRBJ1-5,NA,CASSLNRQAYGQPQHF,TGTGCCAGCAGCCTAAATCGACAGGCGTACGGTCAGCCCCAGCATTTT
TRBV28,TRBD1,TRBJ2-7,NA,CASSLTGGKYEQYF,TGTGCCAGCAGTCTGACAGGGGGAAAGTACGAGCAGTACTTC
TRBV4-1,TRBD2,TRBJ2-1,NA,CASSPVLAGGPNEQFF,TGCGCCAGCAGCCCCGTACTAGCGGGAGGGCCCAATGAGCAGTTCTTC
TRBV2,NA,TRBJ1-4,NA,CASILTGGGKLFF,TGTGCCAGCATCTTAACCGGAGGAGGAAAACTGTTTTTT
TRBV10-3,TRBD1,TRBJ1-5,NA,CAISDVLGTGGFDQPQHF,TGTGCCATCAGTGATGTGTTAGGGACAGGGGGCTTCGATCAGCCCCAGCATTTT
TRBV7-3,NA,TRBJ2-1,NA,CASSPVGATSYNEQFF,TGTGCCAGCAGTCCAGTGGGAGCTACCTCCTACAATGAGCAGTTCTTC
TRBV4-3,TRBD1,TRBJ2-2,NA,CASSPQGGANTGELFF,TGCGCCAGCAGCCCACAGGGGGGCGCTAACACCGGGGAGCTGTTTTTT
TRBV7-9,TRBD2,TRBJ2-7,NA,CASSLEWGLASIEQYF,TGTGCCAGCAGCTTAGAATGGGGACTAGCTTCGATCGAGCAGTACTTC
TRBV15,TRBD2,TRBJ2-5,NA,CATSRPGGAWETQYF,TGTGCCACCAGCAGACCCGGGGGGGCCTGGGAGACCCAGTACTTC
TRBV11-2,TRBD2,TRBJ2-1,few,CASSFALAGNEQFF,TGTGCCAGCAGCTTTGCACTAGCGGGAAATGAGCAGTTCTTC
TRBV19,TRBD2,TRBJ2-1,NA,CASSISSGNFGEQFF,TGTGCCAGTAGTATTTCGAGCGGGAATTTCGGTGAGCAGTTCTTC
TRBV5-4,TRBD2,TRBJ2-7,NA,CASSPGLAKYEQYF,TGTGCCAGCAGCCCGGGACTAGCGAAATACGAGCAGTACTTC
TRBV27,TRBD1,TRBJ2-1,NA,CASRRGLGTYNEQFF,TGTGCCAGCAGGAGGGGGCTGGGGACCTACAATGAGCAGTTCTTC
TRBV7-3,NA,TRBJ1-1,NA,CASSLRGGTNTEAFF,TGTGCCAGCAGCTTAAGGGGCGGCACGAACACTGAAGCTTTCTTT
TRBV6-1,NA,TRBJ2-7,once,CASTFQGNAYEQYF,TGTGCCAGCACTTTTCAGGGGAACGCCTACGAGCAGTACTTC
TRBV11-3,NA,TRBJ2-1,NA,CASSPRWSSNEQFF,TGTGCCAGCAGCCCCCGCTGGAGCTCCAATGAGCAGTTCTTC
TRBV9,TRBD2,TRBJ2-7,NA,CASSERSSGPWYEQYF,TGTGCCAGCAGCGAGCGCTCTAGCGGTCCGTGGTACGAGCAGTACTTC
TRBV9,NA,TRBJ2-6,NA,CASSSNSGANVLTF,TGTGCCAGCAGCTCCAACTCTGGGGCCAACGTCCTGACTTTC
TRBV5-1,NA,TRBJ1-4,NA,CASSVGTLEKLFF,TGCGCCAGCAGCGTCGGGACATTGGAAAAACTGTTTTTT
TRBV14,TRBD2,TRBJ2-5,NA,CASSPGLAGWRETQYF,TGTGCCAGCAGCCCGGGACTAGCGGGCTGGCGCGAGACCCAGTACTTC
TRBV7-2,NA,TRBJ2-2,once,CASSRQSPANTGELFF,TGTGCCAGCAGCCGACAGTCCCCCGCGAACACCGGGGAGCTGTTTTTT
TRBV10-1,TRBD1,TRBJ2-7,NA,CASSVGQGYEQYF,TGCGCCAGCAGTGTAGGACAGGGCTACGAGCAGTACTTC
TRBV5-1,TRBD1,TRBJ1-2,NA,CASSFGTGISANYGYTF,TGCGCCAGCAGCTTCGGGACAGGGATTTCAGCTAACTATGGCTACACCTTC
TRBV19,TRBD1,TRBJ1-1,few,CASGTGSVGTEAFF,TGTGCCAGCGGGACAGGGAGTGTGGGCACTGAAGCTTTCTTT
TRBV6-1,NA,TRBJ2-2,NA,CASSANRAVFF,TGTGCCAGCAGTGCAAACAGGGCAGTGTTTTTT
TRBV19,NA,TRBJ1-2,once,CASSIEGEGYGYTF,TGTGCCAGTAGTATCGAGGGAGAGGGATATGGCTACACCTTC